The 22 T cell receptor beta chains listed next were all sequenced from one sample in a study of cytomegalovirus exposure and HLA in healthy donors. A multiplex PCR was run with 60 Vbeta primers and 13 Jbeta primers. TCRdb's table, derived via immunoSEQ multiplex PCR, lists solely in-frame clones and lacks some. The sample shows some 150,000 clones, roughly 80% of them seen only once. The material sequenced was PBMCs. The origin of the receptors is a man between 40 and 49 years old in good health and CMV-seronegative.

CDR3 residues: CASSQVWDSANYGYTF. CDR3 nucleotides: TGTGCCAGCAGCCAAGTCTGGGACAGCGCAAACTATGGCTACACCTTC. This chain uses TRBV14 with TRBJ1-2, with 7 positions matching TRBD1. Germline loops: CDR1 SGHDN, CDR2 FVKESK. V trimming: 1 base; J trimming: 2 bases; junction bases outside the gene matches: 7. The CDR3 runs to 16 residues.

The V and J genes are TRBV2 and TRBJ1-1; no reliable D call. The CDR3 has 16 amino acids. The germline V gene encodes CDR1 SNHLY and CDR2 FYNNEI. The ends were cut back, 7 bases at V and 0 bases at J, with 18 bases in the middle. In nucleotides, the CDR3 is TGTGCCAGCACGTTGGGGAGGGAAGGAGTGAACACTGAAGCTTTCTTT. Amino acids: CASTLGREGVNTEAFF. Full variable domain (missing parts from reference TRBV2 and TRBJ1-1): EPEVTQTPSHQVTQMGQEVILRCVPISNHLYFYWYRQILGQKVEFLVSFYNNEISEKSEIFDDQFSVERPDGSNFTLKIRSTKLEDSAMYFCASTLGREGVNTEAFFGQGTRLTVV.

The chain couples TRBV12-5 to TRBJ1-3; D remains unclear. V was clipped by 2 bases and J by 7 bases, with 21 bases between them. CDR1 is LGHNT, CDR2 FRNRAP, per germline. CDR3 length: 17 amino acids. CDR3 coding DNA: TGTGCTAGTGGTTTGCTACGGGGAGGGCTTTTTCTGAACACCATATATTTT. Its protein is CASGLLRGGLFLNTIYF.

V usage is TRBV7-9 and J usage is TRBJ2-1; perhaps TRBD1 as D (5 bases). The V gene lost 5 bases and the J gene lost 3 bases, with 14 bases spanning the gap. Germline loops: CDR1 SEHNR, CDR2 FQNEAQ (reference sequence). CDR3 size: 15 residues. The CDR3 DNA follows: TGTGCCAGCAGCCCACCAATAGGGGACTACAATGAGCAGTTCTTC. Protein: CASSPPIGDYNEQFF.

V usage is TRBV4-1 and J usage is TRBJ1-3; D might be TRBD1 (6 bases). Germline V gives CDR1 MGHRA, CDR2 YSYEKL. The CDR3 spans 15 residues. V was cut by 4 bases and J by 1 base, with 11 bases left in between. CDR3 bases: TGCGCCAGCAGCCTCGAACAGGGTTCTGGAAACACCATATATTTT. It translates to CASSLEQGSGNTIYF.

The chain links TRBV30 to TRBJ1-4; 9 bases align to TRBD1. Germline-derived CDR1 and CDR2 are GTSNPN and SVGIG (reference sequence). The CDR3 totals 15 residues. V shed 2 bases, J shed 11 bases, and the junction held 12 bases outside the gene matches. The CDR3 loop is CAWSLPGTGWRKLFF. The CDR3 DNA follows: TGTGCCTGGAGTCTCCCCGGGACAGGGTGGCGGAAACTGTTTTTT.

The rearrangement links TRBV6-6 to TRBJ2-2; 9 bases agree with TRBD2. The V gene's germline CDR1 is MNHNY and CDR2 SVGAGI (reference sequence). Losses at the gene ends were 2 bases for V and 5 bases for J; bases not matched to a gene: 6. The CDR3 loop spans 16 amino acids. The CDR3: CASSYLAGGRTGELFF. CDR3 in DNA: TGTGCCAGCAGTTACCTCGCGGGGGGGCGAACCGGGGAGCTGTTTTTT.

The genes are TRBV19 and TRBJ2-1; tentative D call: TRBD2 (5 bases). The CDR3 covers 16 residues. Germline CDR1 LNHDA, CDR2 SQIVND (reference sequence). V lost 2 bases to trimming and J lost 5 bases, with 16 bases between them. The CDR3: CASSIKLASQNNEQFF. The CDR3 nucleotides are TGTGCCAGTAGTATAAAGCTAGCCTCCCAGAACAATGAGCAGTTCTTC.

This clone was recorded a few times. This chain joins TRBV28 and TRBJ1-2; TRBD1 agrees at 8 bases. This CDR3 spans 13 amino acids. The germline V gene has CDR1 MDHEN and CDR2 SYDVKM. V shed 5 bases, J shed 8 bases, and the junction held 7 bases outside the gene matches. As DNA, the CDR3 is TGTGCCAGCAGTGCAGGGGGCGCTTGGGGCTACACCTTC. Translating gives CASSAGGAWGYTF.

The chain employs TRBV4-1 and TRBJ1-4; 7 bases align to TRBD1. Per germline, CDR1 MGHRA and CDR2 YSYEKL. Germline trimming cut 6 bases from V and 6 bases from J; bases unmatched to any gene: 10. The CDR3 contains 15 residues. The CDR3 region has the DNA TGCGCCAGCAGTCGGTTACAGGGGATGTATGAAAAACTGTTTTTT. It specifies CASSRLQGMYEKLFF.

V is TRBV5-5 and J is TRBJ1-5, with D possibly TRBD1 on 5 matching bases. V was pared by 4 bases and J by 4 bases, with 15 bases between. Germline V gene lookup returns CDR1 SGHKS and CDR2 YYEKEE (reference sequence). This CDR3 region has 15 residues. This CDR3 is CASSPWPGGNQPQHF. DNA for the CDR3: TGTGCCAGCAGCCCTTGGCCGGGGGGGAATCAGCCCCAGCATTTT.

The chain joins TRBV29-1 to TRBJ1-1; no clear D gene. CDR3 length: 13 amino acids. The germline V gene encodes CDR1 SQVTM and CDR2 ANQGSEA. Trimming left V 4 bases short and J 0 bases short, with 9 bases between. The CDR3 reads CSVGRVVNTEAFF. CDR3 coding DNA: TGCAGCGTTGGGAGGGTGGTGAACACTGAAGCTTTCTTT.

The chain combines TRBV27 with TRBJ2-1; the D gene is possibly TRBD2 (5 bases). Trimming stripped 0 bases from V and 6 bases from J, with 9 bases between. Germline CDR1 is MNHEY and CDR2 is SMNVEV (reference sequence). CDR3 length equals 14 residues. The chain's CDR3 is CASSLSYGLNEQFF. As DNA, the CDR3 is TGTGCCAGCAGTTTATCGTACGGACTCAATGAGCAGTTCTTC.

CDR3 DNA sequence: TGTGCCAGCAGTGAGGGACTAGCGGGGGGCTCAGATACGCAGTATTTT. Translated, it gives CASSEGLAGGSDTQYF. The chain uses TRBV6-4 and TRBJ2-3; 15 positions agree with TRBD2. J lost 4 bases, V lost 3 bases, and 2 bases had no gene match. Germline V CDR1 and CDR2: MRHNA, SNTAGT. The CDR3 runs to 16 residues.

V and J are TRBV9 and TRBJ2-5, with D possibly matching TRBD1 (5 bases). With 1 base removed from V and 2 bases from J, the gap between germline ends came to 12 bases. CDR3 length equals 15 residues. CDR1 is SGDLS and CDR2 is YYNGEE in the germline V gene. The chain's CDR3 is CASSVFPGRQETQYF. The CDR3 bases are TGTGCCAGCAGCGTATTTCCAGGGCGACAAGAGACCCAGTACTTC.

The chain couples TRBV18 to TRBJ2-5, with D possibly TRBD1 on 5 matching bases. The V end was cut by 3 bases, the J end by 4 bases, with 9 bases between. This CDR3 comprises 13 residues. Germline CDR1 and CDR2: KGHSH and LQKENI. CDR3 nucleotides: TGTGCCAGCTCACCCCAGGGCCGAGAGACCCAGTACTTC. Protein: CASSPQGRETQYF.

The V call is TRBV7-2, the J call TRBJ2-5; unclear D gene. The CDR3 is 11 residues long. Trimming cost V 6 bases and J 2 bases, with 4 bases left between them. Germline CDR1 and CDR2: SGHTA and FQGNSA. Here the CDR3 DNA reads TGTGCCAGCAGGGCTCAAGAGACCCAGTACTTC. It codes for CASRAQETQYF.

V is TRBV18 and J is TRBJ2-5; the D gene is possibly TRBD2 (5 bases). The CDR3 spans 14 residues. The V end lost 0 bases, the J end lost 4 bases, and 9 bases lay between the germline ends. The germline CDR1 and CDR2 sequences are KGHSH and LQKENI. CDR3 loop: CASSPPTNAETQYF. CDR3 bases: TGTGCCAGCTCACCACCGACTAACGCAGAGACCCAGTACTTC. Variable domain in full (rest from reference TRBV18 and TRBJ2-5): NAGVMQNPRHLVRRRGQEARLRCSPMKGHSHVYWYRQLPEEGLKFMVYLQKENIIDESGMPKERFSAEFPKEGPSILRIQQVVRGDSAAYFCASSPPTNAETQYFGPGTRLLVL.

This CDR3 is CASSFRSGVRFYEQYF. The CDR3 DNA reads TGTGCCAGCAGCTTTCGCTCCGGGGTTAGATTTTACGAGCAGTACTTC. The rearrangement links TRBV11-1 to TRBJ2-7; maybe TRBD2 (5 bases). This CDR3 comprises 16 residues. V gave up 3 bases and J gave up 4 bases, with 19 bases separating them. Germline CDR1 SGHAT, CDR2 FQDESV (reference sequence).

The genes are TRBV28 and TRBJ2-2, with 9 bases matching TRBD2. The V and J ends lost 6 bases and 2 bases, in that order; junction bases with no gene match: 10. The germline CDR1 and CDR2 sequences are MDHEN and SYDVKM. The CDR3 is 17 amino acids. For the CDR3, the DNA is TGTGCCAGCAGCTCCCAACTAGCGGGCCCCAACACCGGGGAGCTGTTTTTT. Translated: CASSSQLAGPNTGELFF. The full variable domain, its missing parts supplied by reference TRBV28 and TRBJ2-2, is DVKVTQSSRYLVKRTGEKVFLECVQDMDHENMFWYRQDPGLGLRLIYFSYDVKMKEKGDIPEGYSVSREKKERFSLILESASTNQTSMYLCASSSQLAGPNTGELFFGEGSRLTVL.

This clone has more than one count but fewer than ten. The chain employs TRBV9 and TRBJ1-2, with a weak D call TRBD1 (6 bases). The ends were cut back, 3 bases at V and 4 bases at J, with 22 bases in the middle. This CDR3 has 17 amino acids. Germline values: CDR1 SGDLS, CDR2 YYNGEE. The CDR3 is CASSARDKVPVGYGYTF. CDR3 DNA: TGTGCCAGCAGCGCCCGGGACAAGGTCCCGGTGGGCTATGGCTACACCTTC.

J is TRBJ2-3 and V is TRBV19, with TRBD2 identical over 8 bases. The trim removed 5 bases at V and 2 bases at J, leaving 6 bases unmatched. The CDR3 has 15 amino acids. Germline V gives CDR1 LNHDA, CDR2 SQIVND (reference sequence). CDR3 sequence: CASSLRAGATDTQYF. DNA of the CDR3: TGTGCCAGTAGTTTACGAGCGGGAGCCACAGATACGCAGTATTTT.